A selection of T cell receptor beta chains follows, all from one sample in a study of untreated major depressive disorder. Sequenced by immunoSEQ multiplex PCR; TCRdb stores in-frame clones only, minus some. In the table there are about 25,000 clones, about 89% of which are singletons. The sample was CD4+ T cells from PBMCs. The receptors were gathered from a woman in her thirties with major depressive disorder. The CDR3 runs from the conserved cysteine through the conserved F or W. D genes are given only for firm matches. Size is stated for part of the rows, as once, few or many counts, or as a class when the clone is expanded.

v_gene: TRBV28
j_gene: TRBJ2-7
d_gene: TRBD2
abundance: NA
CDR3aa: CASTPSGGGYEQYF
CDR3nt: TGTGCCAGCACCCCCAGCGGGGGCGGTTACGAGCAGTACTTC

v_gene: TRBV2
j_gene: TRBJ2-1
d_gene: NA
abundance: NA
CDR3aa: CASMEGREQFF
CDR3nt: TGTGCCAGCATGGAGGGAAGGGAGCAGTTCTTC

v_gene: TRBV4-2
j_gene: TRBJ2-1
d_gene: TRBD2
abundance: NA
CDR3aa: CASSQVSGGHYNEQFF
CDR3nt: TGTGCCAGCAGCCAAGTATCGGGGGGGCATTACAATGAGCAGTTCTTC

v_gene: TRBV7-2
j_gene: TRBJ2-7
d_gene: TRBD1
abundance: NA
CDR3aa: CASSLVRDSSYEQYF
CDR3nt: TGTGCCAGCAGCTTAGTGAGGGACAGCTCCTACGAGCAGTACTTC

v_gene: TRBV11-3
j_gene: TRBJ2-7
d_gene: TRBD1
abundance: NA
CDR3aa: CASSSWTGSSYEQYF
CDR3nt: TGTGCCAGCAGCTCATGGACAGGGAGCTCCTACGAGCAGTACTTC

v_gene: TRBV4-2
j_gene: TRBJ2-1
d_gene: TRBD2
abundance: NA
CDR3aa: CASSQDPGGRSNEQFF
CDR3nt: TGTGCCAGCAGCCAAGATCCGGGGGGACGATCAAATGAGCAGTTCTTC

v_gene: TRBV4-2
j_gene: TRBJ1-5
d_gene: TRBD1
abundance: NA
CDR3aa: CASSRDRGHGQPQHF
CDR3nt: TGTGCCAGCAGCCGGGACAGGGGGCATGGGCAGCCCCAGCATTTT

v_gene: TRBV4-1
j_gene: TRBJ1-5
d_gene: NA
abundance: NA
CDR3aa: CASSQHVRQGINQPQHF
CDR3nt: TGCGCCAGCAGCCAGCATGTCCGCCAAGGGATCAATCAGCCCCAGCATTTT

v_gene: TRBV21-1
j_gene: TRBJ1-4
d_gene: NA
abundance: NA
CDR3aa: CASREGRGGEKLFF
CDR3nt: TGTGCCAGCAGAGAGGGGCGAGGAGGCGAAAAACTGTTTTTT

v_gene: TRBV5-6
j_gene: TRBJ2-2
d_gene: NA
abundance: NA
CDR3aa: CASSLGRTGELFF
CDR3nt: TGTGCCAGCAGCTTGGGACGCACCGGGGAGCTGTTTTTT

v_gene: TRBV6-5
j_gene: TRBJ1-1
d_gene: NA
abundance: NA
CDR3aa: CASSLLRNTEAFF
CDR3nt: TGTGCCAGCAGCCTATTAAGGAACACTGAAGCTTTCTTT

v_gene: TRBV10-3
j_gene: TRBJ2-7
d_gene: TRBD1
abundance: NA
CDR3aa: CAISESSGQGPYEQYF
CDR3nt: TGTGCCATCAGTGAGTCGTCGGGACAGGGTCCCTACGAGCAGTACTTC

v_gene: TRBV6-6
j_gene: TRBJ2-1
d_gene: NA
abundance: NA
CDR3aa: CASSTTTTNEQFF
CDR3nt: TGTGCCAGCAGTACGACCACTACGAATGAGCAGTTCTTC

v_gene: TRBV19
j_gene: TRBJ1-6
d_gene: NA
abundance: once
CDR3aa: CASSSGYNSPLHF
CDR3nt: TGTGCCAGTAGTTCGGGGTATAATTCACCCCTCCACTTT

v_gene: TRBV7-2
j_gene: TRBJ2-6
d_gene: NA
abundance: NA
CDR3aa: CASSLQGQTSGANVLTF
CDR3nt: TGTGCCAGCAGCCTACAGGGTCAAACCTCTGGGGCCAACGTCCTGACTTTC

v_gene: TRBV5-1
j_gene: TRBJ2-1
d_gene: NA
abundance: NA
CDR3aa: CASSFSGSYNEQFF
CDR3nt: TGCGCCAGCAGCTTTAGCGGCTCCTACAATGAGCAGTTCTTC

v_gene: TRBV4-1
j_gene: TRBJ1-2
d_gene: TRBD1
abundance: NA
CDR3aa: CASSQERGLGYTF
CDR3nt: TGCGCCAGCAGCCAAGAGAGGGGGCTGGGCTACACCTTC

v_gene: TRBV27
j_gene: TRBJ2-7
d_gene: TRBD1
abundance: NA
CDR3aa: CASGRDRGGYEQYF
CDR3nt: TGTGCCAGCGGCAGGGACAGGGGTGGTTACGAGCAGTACTTC

v_gene: TRBV11-1
j_gene: TRBJ2-2
d_gene: NA
abundance: NA
CDR3aa: CASSLRRSYTGELFF
CDR3nt: TGTGCCAGCAGCTTACGCCGGAGTTACACCGGGGAGCTGTTTTTT

v_gene: TRBV18
j_gene: TRBJ2-7
d_gene: NA
abundance: NA
CDR3aa: CASSTTGTYEQYF
CDR3nt: TGTGCCAGCTCAACCACAGGGACCTACGAGCAGTACTTC

v_gene: TRBV10-3
j_gene: TRBJ2-2
d_gene: NA
abundance: NA
CDR3aa: CAISSGTRELFF
CDR3nt: TGTGCCATCAGTTCCGGGACCCGAGAGCTGTTTTTT

v_gene: TRBV29-1
j_gene: TRBJ2-7
d_gene: NA
abundance: NA
CDR3aa: CSVEGRYYEQYF
CDR3nt: TGCAGCGTTGAGGGGCGCTACTACGAGCAGTACTTC

v_gene: TRBV5-4
j_gene: TRBJ2-2
d_gene: TRBD1
abundance: NA
CDR3aa: CASSWGTGGTGELFF
CDR3nt: TGTGCCAGCAGCTGGGGGACAGGGGGCACCGGGGAGCTGTTTTTT

v_gene: TRBV29-1
j_gene: TRBJ1-1
d_gene: NA
abundance: NA
CDR3aa: CSVAKSTEAFF
CDR3nt: TGCAGCGTTGCGAAGTCCACTGAAGCTTTCTTT

v_gene: TRBV5-8
j_gene: TRBJ1-6
d_gene: NA
abundance: NA
CDR3aa: CASSLNTGGSPLHF
CDR3nt: TGTGCCAGCAGCTTGAATACAGGAGGGTCACCCCTCCACTTT

v_gene: TRBV28
j_gene: TRBJ1-5
d_gene: NA
abundance: NA
CDR3aa: CASSFWARRNQPQHF
CDR3nt: TGTGCCAGCAGTTTTTGGGCCCGGCGCAATCAGCCCCAGCATTTT

v_gene: TRBV4-3
j_gene: TRBJ2-2
d_gene: TRBD1
abundance: NA
CDR3aa: CASSRDRANTGELFF
CDR3nt: TGCGCCAGCAGCCGGGACAGGGCTAACACCGGGGAGCTGTTTTTT

v_gene: TRBV6-5
j_gene: TRBJ2-3
d_gene: NA
abundance: NA
CDR3aa: CASSYGRLASTDTQYF
CDR3nt: TGTGCCAGCAGTTACGGGCGGCTAGCTAGCACAGATACGCAGTATTTT

v_gene: TRBV9
j_gene: TRBJ2-1
d_gene: NA
abundance: NA
CDR3aa: CASSARDYFTHNEQFF
CDR3nt: TGTGCCAGCAGCGCACGTGACTATTTTACCCACAATGAGCAGTTCTTC

v_gene: TRBV6-5
j_gene: TRBJ1-2
d_gene: NA
abundance: NA
CDR3aa: CASSYLAGGWYTF
CDR3nt: TGTGCCAGCAGCTACCTCGCGGGGGGATGGTACACCTTC

v_gene: TRBV9
j_gene: TRBJ2-6
d_gene: NA
abundance: NA
CDR3aa: CASSEGIGSGANVLTF
CDR3nt: TGTGCCAGCAGCGAAGGGATAGGCTCTGGGGCCAACGTCCTGACTTTC

v_gene: TRBV19
j_gene: TRBJ1-5
d_gene: TRBD1
abundance: NA
CDR3aa: CASSIPATGGHGSQHF
CDR3nt: TGTGCCAGTAGTATCCCAGCGACAGGGGGCCATGGATCCCAGCATTTT

v_gene: TRBV5-6
j_gene: TRBJ2-2
d_gene: TRBD2
abundance: once
CDR3aa: CASSTPGLAGAGELFF
CDR3nt: TGTGCCAGCAGTACTCCGGGACTAGCGGGAGCCGGGGAGCTGTTTTTT

v_gene: TRBV2
j_gene: TRBJ2-2
d_gene: TRBD2
abundance: NA
CDR3aa: CASSVRGDTGELFF
CDR3nt: TGTGCCAGCAGTGTTCGGGGGGACACCGGGGAGCTGTTTTTT